A selection of T cell receptor beta chains follows, all from one sample in a study of shared clonotypes between healthy human individuals. The data were produced by immunoSEQ multiplex PCR, yet TCRdb's version contains in-frame clones alone and is incomplete. The data show over 2 million clones, 85% to 95% seen once. The sample taken for sequencing was naive CD4+ T cells sorted from blood. Receptors were obtained from a man in his late teens or twenties in good health. The CDR3 runs from the conserved cysteine through the conserved F or W. The D gene is left open where the match is weak. Some rows mark clone size as missing; the rest say once, few, many or name a class of expanded clone.

>TRBV5-1|NA|TRBJ2-6|NA
TGCGCCAGCACCCAACCATTCTCTGGGGCCAACGTCCTGACTTTC
CASTQPFSGANVLTF
>TRBV19|NA|TRBJ2-2|NA
TGTGCCAGTAGTATTGGGTCAGGGAATTTGCCCGGGGAGCTGTTTTTT
CASSIGSGNLPGELFF
>TRBV29-1|NA|TRBJ2-2|TRBD2
TGCAGCGCCGCTGTTACTAGCGGGAGAAGCGGGGAGCTGTTTTTT
CSAAVTSGRSGELFF
>TRBV28|once|TRBJ1-2|TRBD1
TGTGCCAGCAGTTTATCAACAGGGGGCGGAGGCTACACCTTC
CASSLSTGGGGYTF
>TRBV14|NA|TRBJ1-6|NA
TGTGCCAGCAGCCAAAACCGGCCTAATTCACCCCTCCACTTT
CASSQNRPNSPLHF
>TRBV15|NA|TRBJ2-7|NA
TGTGCCACCAGCAGAGATCCCGGGACGGCCATGAACGAGCAGTACTTC
CATSRDPGTAMNEQYF
>TRBV11-2|NA|TRBJ2-1|NA
TGTGCCAGCAGCTTAGAAGGTAGCTCCTACAATGAGCAGTTCTTC
CASSLEGSSYNEQFF
>TRBV5-1|NA|TRBJ2-6|TRBD2
TGCGCCAGCAGCTTGGCGCCACTAGCGGGCTCCTCTGGGGCCAACGTCCTGACTTTC
CASSLAPLAGSSGANVLTF
>TRBV14|NA|TRBJ2-5|NA
TGTGCCAGCAGCCAAGGATGGGGGTACCAAGAGACCCAGTACTTC
CASSQGWGYQETQYF
>TRBV7-9|NA|TRBJ1-1|NA
TGTGCCAGCAGCTTAATGGGGGGCACTGAAGCTTTCTTT
CASSLMGGTEAFF
>TRBV15|NA|TRBJ1-1|NA
TGTGCCACCAGCAGAGATGGGTCGGGGGGTAGGAACACTGAAGCTTTCTTT
CATSRDGSGGRNTEAFF
>TRBV7-8|once|TRBJ1-2|NA
TGTGCCAGCAGCTTAGTCATCCAGGGAACCTATGGCTACACCTTC
CASSLVIQGTYGYTF
>TRBV30|NA|TRBJ2-7|TRBD2
TGTGCCTGGAGGTCCGTCGGGACTAGTCGTTACGAGCAGTACTTC
CAWRSVGTSRYEQYF
>TRBV28|NA|TRBJ2-5|NA
TGTGCCAGCAGAGGGACCAAACAGACCCAGTACTTC
CASRGTKQTQYF
>TRBV5-1|NA|TRBJ2-6|NA
TGCGCCAGCAGCTTGGTTGGGTCACCTGGGGCCAACGTCCTGACTTTC
CASSLVGSPGANVLTF
>TRBV18|NA|TRBJ2-3|NA
TGTGCCAGCTCACCCGATAGGTCAGTTGATACGCAGTATTTT
CASSPDRSVDTQYF
>TRBV6-1|NA|TRBJ2-1|TRBD1
TGTGCCAGCAGTGTCGGACAGGGTGAGCAGTTCTTC
CASSVGQGEQFF
>TRBV6-5|NA|TRBJ1-1|NA
TGTGCCAGCAGTTACTCGGAGTTAAACACTGAAGCTTTCTTT
CASSYSELNTEAFF
>TRBV7-9|NA|TRBJ1-1|NA
TGTGCCAGCAGCTTTTCCAAGGGTCTGAACACTGAAGCTTTCTTT
CASSFSKGLNTEAFF
>TRBV4-1|NA|TRBJ2-7|TRBD2
TGCGCCAGCAGCCAAGGACTAGCGGGCTCCTACGAGCAGTACTTC
CASSQGLAGSYEQYF
>TRBV2|NA|TRBJ2-3|NA
TGTGCCAGCATCTACGGTAATTCTGGCACAGATACGCAGTATTTT
CASIYGNSGTDTQYF
>TRBV2|NA|TRBJ1-3|NA
TGTGCCAGCAGTCGCGGGTTATCTGGAAACACCATATATTTT
CASSRGLSGNTIYF
>TRBV6-4|NA|TRBJ1-2|NA
TGTGCCAGCAGTGTGGGGGACTATGGCTACACCTTC
CASSVGDYGYTF
>TRBV4-1|NA|TRBJ2-3|NA
TGCGCCAGCAGCCAAGAGACGGGACCTAGCACAGATACGCAGTATTTT
CASSQETGPSTDTQYF
>TRBV5-4|NA|TRBJ2-5|NA
TGTGCCAGCAGCCAGAGCGACAGGAGACCCCAAGAGACCCAGTACTTC
CASSQSDRRPQETQYF
>TRBV7-2|NA|TRBJ1-1|NA
TGTGCCAGCAGCTTCCGGACACTATTGAACACTGAAGCTTTCTTT
CASSFRTLLNTEAFF
>TRBV6-1|NA|TRBJ1-4|NA
TGTGCCAGCGGTCAGGGTCTGCCTCTTGGAAAACTGTTTTTT
CASGQGLPLGKLFF
>TRBV6-1|NA|TRBJ1-2|TRBD1
TGTGCCAGCAGTGAACGGGACAGGGCTGATGGCTACACCTTC
CASSERDRADGYTF